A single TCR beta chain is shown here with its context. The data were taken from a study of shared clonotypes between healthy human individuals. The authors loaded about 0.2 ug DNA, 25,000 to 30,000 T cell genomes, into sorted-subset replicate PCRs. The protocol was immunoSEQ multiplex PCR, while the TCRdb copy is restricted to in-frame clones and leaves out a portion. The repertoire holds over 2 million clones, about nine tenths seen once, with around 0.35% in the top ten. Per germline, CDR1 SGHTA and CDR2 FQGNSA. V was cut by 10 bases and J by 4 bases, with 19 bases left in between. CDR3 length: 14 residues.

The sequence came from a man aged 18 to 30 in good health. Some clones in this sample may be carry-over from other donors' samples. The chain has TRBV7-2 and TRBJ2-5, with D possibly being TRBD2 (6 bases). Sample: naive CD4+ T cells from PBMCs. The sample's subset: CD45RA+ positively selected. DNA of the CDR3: TGTGCCACTCCCGAAGAGAAGGAGGGAGAGACCCAGTACTTC. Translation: CATPEEKEGETQYF.